These 29 T cell receptor beta chains were all obtained from the same sample, sequenced in a study of sequential checkpoint blockade in melanoma. Profiled with immunoSEQ multiplex PCR; TCRdb holds only in-frame clones, not every one. The sample includes around 22,000 clones, about two thirds of them seen just once. Specified treatment: randomized to nivolumab then ipilimumab (arm A) or the reverse (arm B). Here the sequenced sample was CD8+ T cells sorted from blood (inferred from file names), taken from a patient given nivolumab and ipilimumab in sequence. Source of these receptors: a human donor with melanoma.

This clone was counted only a few times. The chain links TRBV28 to TRBJ1-1, with TRBD1 matching 10 bases. The V segment lost 3 bases and the J segment 6 bases; nucleotides outside the gene matches: 1. This CDR3 contains 13 residues. From germline, CDR1 is MDHEN and CDR2 SYDVKM. CDR3 protein: CASSFGQGAEAFF. CDR3 coding DNA: TGTGCCAGCAGTTTTGGACAGGGGGCTGAAGCTTTCTTT. Using reference TRBV28 and TRBJ1-1 for the parts outside the CDR3, the full variable domain is DVKVTQSSRYLVKRTGEKVFLECVQDMDHENMFWYRQDPGLGLRLIYFSYDVKMKEKGDIPEGYSVSREKKERFSLILESASTNQTSMYLCASSFGQGAEAFFGQGTRLTVV.

The chain has TRBV28 and TRBJ2-1; 11 positions agree with TRBD2. Germline V gene sequence: CDR1 MDHEN, CDR2 SYDVKM. V was pared by 7 bases and J by 7 bases, with 9 bases of the junction left unmatched. The length of the CDR3 is 15 residues. The CDR3: CASNPLAGVGNEQFF. CDR3 bases: TGTGCCAGCAACCCACTAGCGGGGGTCGGAAATGAGCAGTTCTTC.

In this sample, this clone turned up a few times. One junction end disagrees with the germline gene, perhaps due to a read error. The chain recombines TRBV5-4 with TRBJ2-7; a possible D gene is TRBD1 (6 bases). The CDR3 spans 15 residues. Germline-derived CDR1 and CDR2 are SGHNT and YYREEE (reference sequence). As DNA, the CDR3 is TGCGCCAGCAGCCAAGGGCCTACAGGGAACTACGAGCAGTACTTC. Translated, it gives CASSQGPTGNYEQYF.

The chain joins TRBV27 to TRBJ1-2; 9 bases are a match to TRBD1. The CDR3 length is 13 residues. V lost 6 bases and J lost 6; bases outside the gene matches: 5. Germline CDR1 MNHEY, CDR2 SMNVEV (reference sequence). The CDR3 coding sequence is TGTGCCAGCAGAGTAGGACAGGGGAATGGCTACACCTTC. Residues: CASRVGQGNGYTF.

This clone came up once. V is TRBV5-6 and J is TRBJ1-1; TRBD1 might be the D (5 bases). Trimming took off 1 base at V and 0 bases at J, with 13 bases between the two ends. Per the germline V gene, CDR1 is SGHDT and CDR2 is YYEEEE. The CDR3 covers 16 residues. CDR3 in amino acids: CASSLTSGWVNTEAFF. CDR3 bases: TGTGCCAGCAGCTTGACATCAGGGTGGGTGAACACTGAAGCTTTCTTT.

The CDR3 is CASSPITTSGGWDEQFF. The CDR3 DNA is TGTGCCAGCAGCCCCATCACCACTAGCGGGGGGTGGGATGAGCAGTTCTTC. The V and J genes are TRBV2 and TRBJ2-1; TRBD2 matches 12 bases. From germline, CDR1 is SNHLY and CDR2 FYNNEI. Unmatched junction bases numbered 14, after V lost 6 bases and J lost 8 bases. CDR3 length: 17 residues.

This clone has only one observation. The genes are TRBV6-5 and TRBJ2-3; a possible D gene is TRBD2 (5 bases). This CDR3 is built from 15 residues. Per the germline V gene, CDR1 is MNHEY and CDR2 is SVGAGI. Trimming left V 7 bases short and J 0 bases short, with 14 bases between. CDR3 amino acids: CASTLAGASTDTQYF. CDR3 bases: TGTGCCAGCACCCTTGCGGGTGCTAGCACAGATACGCAGTATTTT.

This sequence joins TRBV11-1 and TRBJ2-7, with a tentative D call TRBD1 (6 bases). The CDR3 has 12 residues. V was clipped by 5 bases and J by 5 bases, with 10 bases between them. Germline CDR1 is SGHAT and CDR2 is FQDESV (reference sequence). The CDR3 DNA follows: TGTGCCAGCAGCCCAGGGGCGGACGAGCAGTACTTC. This translates into CASSPGADEQYF.

The V and J genes are TRBV5-5 and TRBJ1-1; TRBD1 is a possible D gene (6 bases). Germline CDR1 reads SGHKS; CDR2 reads YYEKEE (reference sequence). Trimming removed 4 bases at V and 1 base at J, with 14 bases between. The CDR3 runs to 15 residues. CDR3 sequence (DNA): TGTGCCAGCAGCCCTCGTCAGGGGAGGAACACTGAAGCTTTCTTT. Its protein product is CASSPRQGRNTEAFF.

The rearrangement joins TRBV9 to TRBJ1-2, with D possibly being TRBD1 (6 bases). This CDR3 is 15 amino acids long. Trimming took off 4 bases at V and 7 bases at J, with 20 bases between the two ends. The germline V gene encodes CDR1 SGDLS and CDR2 YYNGEE. The CDR3 region is CASSHPSAGDRGYTF. CDR3 coding DNA: TGTGCCAGCAGCCACCCCTCCGCAGGGGACCGTGGCTACACCTTC.

This chain links TRBV2 with TRBJ2-5; tentative D call: TRBD1 (5 bases). The CDR3 consists of 14 residues. V lost 4 bases, J lost 1 base, and 10 bases lay in between. Germline CDR1 and CDR2: SNHLY and FYNNEI. The CDR3 loop is CASSGGLLQETQYF. In nucleotides, the CDR3 is TGTGCCAGCAGTGGGGGCCTACTCCAAGAGACCCAGTACTTC.

The chain combines TRBV6-1 with TRBJ1-2; no reliable D call. The CDR3 is 11 amino acids. Trimming took 1 base from V and 11 from J, leaving 8 bases between them. Germline V CDR1 and CDR2: MNHNS, SASEGT. CDR3 nucleotide sequence: TGTGCCAGCAGTGAAGACGGTGGTTACACCTTC. This gives the protein CASSEDGGYTF.

A word on this clone: A far larger clone is just one base off, so this is likely a read error. The gene calls are TRBV5-6 and TRBJ1-1; TRBD1 agrees at 7 bases. The CDR3 is made up of 14 amino acids. Losses at the gene ends were 5 bases for V and 1 base for J; bases not matched to a gene: 5. Germline-derived CDR1 and CDR2 are SGHDT and YYEEEE. The chain's CDR3 is CASREGARNTEAFF. The CDR3, as DNA: TGTGCCAGCAGGGAGGGGGCTAGGAACACTGAAGCTTTCTTT.

This clone showed up just a few times. CDR3 nucleotides: TGTGCCAGCAGCCCTCCTCAGGGGGGAAGCAATCAGCCCCAGCATTTT. It encodes CASSPPQGGSNQPQHF. The chain joins TRBV7-9 to TRBJ1-5; TRBD1 matches at 7 bases. Germline values: CDR1 SEHNR, CDR2 FQNEAQ (reference sequence). The CDR3 sequence is 16 residues long. Trimming removed 5 bases from V and 1 base from J; junction bases left unmatched: 8.

This chain joins TRBV5-8 and TRBJ2-2; 7 positions agree with TRBD1. V shed 3 bases, J shed 1 base, and the junction held 3 bases outside the gene matches. Germline lookup yields CDR1 SGHTS and CDR2 YDEGEE. CDR3 length: 15 amino acids. CDR3 residues: CASSWGTVNTGELFF. The DNA for the CDR3 is TGTGCCAGCAGCTGGGGGACAGTGAACACCGGGGAGCTGTTTTTT.

The rearrangement links TRBV7-9 to TRBJ2-6; D uncertain. The CDR3 covers 14 residues. In germline, CDR1 is SEHNR, CDR2 FQNEAQ (reference sequence). Trimming removed 8 bases at V and 4 bases at J, with 12 bases between. DNA of the CDR3: TGTGCCAGCCCTGAGACCGGGGGGGCCAACGTCCTGACTTTC. Translating it yields CASPETGGANVLTF.

The chain joins TRBV11-3 to TRBJ2-7; TRBD2 matches 11 bases. The CDR3 runs to 13 residues. Trimming removed 7 bases from V and 3 bases from J; junction bases left unmatched: 2. Germline V gives CDR1 SGHNT, CDR2 YENEEA. In nucleotides, the CDR3 is TGTGCCAGCAAACTAGCGGGGGACTACGAGCAGTACTTC. Protein sequence: CASKLAGDYEQYF.

V gene TRBV12-5 combines with J gene TRBJ2-2; D is unresolved. V lost 1 base and J 5 bases, leaving 2 bases between the germline ends. This CDR3 is built from 12 residues. The germline CDR1 and CDR2 sequences are LGHNT and FRNRAP. CDR3 sequence: CASGLATGELFF. CDR3 DNA: TGTGCTAGTGGTTTGGCGACCGGGGAGCTGTTTTTT.

The rearrangement uses TRBV15 and TRBJ1-2; no firm D call. This CDR3 spans 15 amino acids. The germline gives CDR1 LNHNV, CDR2 YYDKDF (reference sequence). The V gene lost 0 bases and the J gene lost 4 bases, with 12 bases spanning the gap. CDR3 in DNA: TGTGCCACCAGCAGAGACAGGTCGTTGAGCTATGGCTACACCTTC. Amino acids: CATSRDRSLSYGYTF.

V usage is TRBV6-5 and J usage is TRBJ2-7, with TRBD2 matching over 7 bases. The germline V gene encodes CDR1 MNHEY and CDR2 SVGAGI. V gave up 6 bases and J gave up 4 bases; unmatched junction bases: 3. CDR3 length: 12 residues. The CDR3 is CASSPGGYEQYF. The CDR3 DNA follows: TGTGCCAGCAGCCCCGGGGGGTACGAGCAGTACTTC.

The rearrangement uses TRBV6-5 and TRBJ2-1; D may be TRBD1 (6 bases). With 3 bases removed from V and 8 bases from J, the gap between germline ends came to 17 bases. CDR1 is MNHEY and CDR2 is SVGAGI in the germline V gene. This CDR3 is built from 15 residues. CDR3 in DNA: TGTGCCAGCAGTTATAGTGCAGGGGTAAGAGATGAGCAGTTCTTC. Translation gives CASSYSAGVRDEQFF.

This clone was seen a few times. For the CDR3, the DNA is TGTGCCAGCAGCGGAGGGCCGGACGGGGGGGGGCCGAACACCGGGGAGCTGTTTTTT. This sequence encodes CASSGGPDGGGPNTGELFF. V gene TRBV9 combines with J gene TRBJ2-2; 8 bases agree with TRBD2. The junction had 13 bases not matched to a gene; V was cut back by 3 bases and J by 0 bases. This CDR3 is 19 amino acids long. Germline loops: CDR1 SGDLS, CDR2 YYNGEE.

The chain carries TRBV6-5 and TRBJ2-1; possibly TRBD2 for D (6 bases). CDR1 is MNHEY, CDR2 SVGAGI, per germline. V was shortened by 6 bases and J by 2 bases, with 11 bases between the two germline ends. CDR3 size: 14 residues. CDR3 protein: CASSRGTTYNEQFF. CDR3 DNA sequence: TGTGCCAGCAGCCGGGGGACCACCTACAATGAGCAGTTCTTC.

This clone was counted between two and nine times. The chain links TRBV7-9 to TRBJ1-2, with 8 bases lining up with TRBD1. From germline, CDR1 is SEHNR and CDR2 FQNEAQ (reference sequence). This CDR3 has 15 amino acids. The junction had 5 bases not matched to a gene; V was cut back by 3 bases and J by 2 bases. The CDR3 nucleotides are TGTGCCAGCAGCTTCCCGCGGACAGGGAACTATGGCTACACCTTC. This codes for CASSFPRTGNYGYTF.

This chain links TRBV5-4 with TRBJ1-5; 8 positions match TRBD1. J gave up 4 bases and V 4 bases, and 7 bases lay outside the gene matches. The CDR3 sequence is 15 residues long. Germline lookup yields CDR1 SGHNT and CDR2 YYREEE (reference sequence). This CDR3 is CASSPTGVGNQPQHF. For the CDR3, the DNA is TGTGCCAGCAGCCCGACAGGGGTCGGGAATCAGCCCCAGCATTTT.

The sample holds a few counts of this clone. The chain has TRBV19 and TRBJ1-5; D might be TRBD1 (5 bases). The CDR3 sequence is 15 residues long. Germline CDR1 is LNHDA and CDR2 is SQIVND (reference sequence). Trimming removed 6 bases at V and 0 bases at J, with 12 bases between. This CDR3 is CASRTASHSNQPQHF. The DNA of the CDR3 is TGTGCCAGTAGGACAGCTAGTCATAGCAATCAGCCCCAGCATTTT.

CDR3 DNA sequence: TGTGCCAGCAGCCCCGTGGGACTTCTCCCTGGCACAGATACGCAGTATTTT. Translating it yields CASSPVGLLPGTDTQYF. The gene calls are TRBV7-3 and TRBJ2-3; a weak D match, TRBD2 (6 bases). Trimming pared 5 bases from V and 1 base from J, leaving 19 bases between. Germline-derived CDR1 and CDR2 are SGHTA and FQGTGA. The CDR3 is 17 residues long.

The CDR3 coding sequence is TGTGCCAGCAGTGACTCTGCTAGCGGGGGGGGCACAGATACGCAGTATTTT. It translates to CASSDSASGGGTDTQYF. This chain joins TRBV6-4 and TRBJ2-3; 12 bases match TRBD2. Germline V gene sequence: CDR1 MRHNA, CDR2 SNTAGT. The V and J ends lost 0 bases and 1 base, in that order; junction bases with no gene match: 2. The CDR3 has 17 residues.

This clone was counted a few times. The chain couples TRBV7-9 to TRBJ1-1; a possible D gene is TRBD1 (6 bases). V was pared by 2 bases and J by 4 bases, with 17 bases between. This CDR3 comprises 16 residues. Germline V gene lookup returns CDR1 SEHNR and CDR2 FQNEAQ (reference sequence). DNA for the CDR3: TGTGCCAGCAGCTTATCGAGGAGCCGAGGGGGCACTGAAGCTTTCTTT. Translation gives CASSLSRSRGGTEAFF.